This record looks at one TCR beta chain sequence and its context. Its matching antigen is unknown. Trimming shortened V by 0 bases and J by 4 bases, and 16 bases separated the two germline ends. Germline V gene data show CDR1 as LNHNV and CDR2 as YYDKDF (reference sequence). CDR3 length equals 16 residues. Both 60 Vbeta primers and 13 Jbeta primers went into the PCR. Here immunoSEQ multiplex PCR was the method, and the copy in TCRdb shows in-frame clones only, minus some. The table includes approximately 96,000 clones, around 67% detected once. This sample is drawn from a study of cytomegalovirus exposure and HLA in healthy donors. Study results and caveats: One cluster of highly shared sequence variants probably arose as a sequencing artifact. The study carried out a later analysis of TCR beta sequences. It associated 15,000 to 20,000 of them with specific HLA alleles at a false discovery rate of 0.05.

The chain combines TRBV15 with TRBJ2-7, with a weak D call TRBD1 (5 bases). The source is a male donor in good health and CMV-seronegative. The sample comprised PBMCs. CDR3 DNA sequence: TGTGCCACCAGCAGAGATCCCGTGACAGACCCTTACGAGCAGTACTTC. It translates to CATSRDPVTDPYEQYF.